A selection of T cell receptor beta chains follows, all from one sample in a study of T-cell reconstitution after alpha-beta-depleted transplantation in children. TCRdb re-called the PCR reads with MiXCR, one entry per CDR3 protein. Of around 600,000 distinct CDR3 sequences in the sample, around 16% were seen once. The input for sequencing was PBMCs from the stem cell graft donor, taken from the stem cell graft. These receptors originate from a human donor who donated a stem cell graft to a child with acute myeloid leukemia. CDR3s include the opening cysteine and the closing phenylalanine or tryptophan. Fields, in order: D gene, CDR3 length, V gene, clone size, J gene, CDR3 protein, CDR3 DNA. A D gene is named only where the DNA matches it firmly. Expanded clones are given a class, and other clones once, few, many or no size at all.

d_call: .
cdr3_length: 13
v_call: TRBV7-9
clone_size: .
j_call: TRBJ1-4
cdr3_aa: CASSSTVNEKLFF
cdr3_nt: TGTGCCAGCAGCTCGACGGTGAATGAAAAACTGTTTTTT

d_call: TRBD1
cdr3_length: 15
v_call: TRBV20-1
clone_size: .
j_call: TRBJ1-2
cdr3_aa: CSAFQPTGGDYGYTF
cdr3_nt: TGCAGTGCTTTCCAGCCGACAGGGGGCGACTATGGCTACACCTTC

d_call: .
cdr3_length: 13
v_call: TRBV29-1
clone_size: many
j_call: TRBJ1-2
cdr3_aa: CSVEGQASYFYTF
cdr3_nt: TGCAGCGTTGAAGGACAGGCAAGCTACTTCTACACCTTC

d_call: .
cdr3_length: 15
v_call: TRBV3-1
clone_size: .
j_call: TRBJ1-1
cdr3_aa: CASSQPGILNTEAFF
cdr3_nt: TGTGCCAGCAGCCAACCCGGAATCCTGAACACTGAAGCTTTCTTT

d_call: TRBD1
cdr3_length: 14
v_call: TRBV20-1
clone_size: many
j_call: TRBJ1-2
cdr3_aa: CSAGGDRGHYGYTF
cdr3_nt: TGCAGTGCAGGGGGGGACAGGGGTCACTATGGCTACACCTTC

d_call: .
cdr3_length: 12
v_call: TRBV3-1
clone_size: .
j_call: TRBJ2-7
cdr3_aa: CASSQVGREQYF
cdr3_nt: TGTGCCAGCAGCCAAGTAGGACGCGAGCAGTACTTC

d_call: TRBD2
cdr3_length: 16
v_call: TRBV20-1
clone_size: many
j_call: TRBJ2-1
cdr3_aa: CSARGTSGVTYNEQFF
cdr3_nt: TGCAGTGCTAGAGGCACTAGCGGTGTCACCTACAATGAGCAGTTCTTC

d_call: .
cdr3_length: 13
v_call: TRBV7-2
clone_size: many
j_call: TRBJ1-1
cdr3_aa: CASRQQGVTEAFF
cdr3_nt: TGTGCCAGCAGACAACAGGGTGTCACTGAAGCTTTCTTT

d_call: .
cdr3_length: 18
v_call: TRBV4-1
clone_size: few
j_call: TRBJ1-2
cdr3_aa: CASSQERMSRGRKDGYTF
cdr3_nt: TGCGCCAGCAGCCAAGAAAGAATGTCGCGGGGACGGAAGGATGGCTACACCTTC

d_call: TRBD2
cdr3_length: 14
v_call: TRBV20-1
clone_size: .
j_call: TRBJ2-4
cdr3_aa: CSASEAGGLDIQYF
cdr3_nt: TGCAGTGCTAGTGAAGCGGGGGGGCTTGACATTCAGTACTTC

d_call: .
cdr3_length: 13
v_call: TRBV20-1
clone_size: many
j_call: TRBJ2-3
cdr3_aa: CSASPNSADTQYF
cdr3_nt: TGCAGTGCTAGCCCAAATTCAGCAGATACGCAGTATTTT

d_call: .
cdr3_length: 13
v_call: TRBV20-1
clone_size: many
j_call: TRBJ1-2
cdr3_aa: CSARTVPLYGYTF
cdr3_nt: TGCAGTGCTAGGACCGTGCCTCTCTATGGCTACACCTTC

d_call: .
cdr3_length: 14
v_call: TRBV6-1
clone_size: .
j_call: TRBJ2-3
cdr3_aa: CASSPVRVSDTQYF
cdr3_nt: TGTGCCAGCAGTCCAGTTCGAGTATCAGATACGCAGTATTTT

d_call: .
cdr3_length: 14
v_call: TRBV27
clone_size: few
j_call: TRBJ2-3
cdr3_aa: CASSFEGGGDTQYF
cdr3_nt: TGTGCCAGCAGTTTCGAGGGGGGAGGAGATACGCAGTATTTT

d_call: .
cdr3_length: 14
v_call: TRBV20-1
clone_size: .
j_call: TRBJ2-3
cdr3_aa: CSARDWPGGDTQYF
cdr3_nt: TGCAGTGCTAGAGATTGGCCCGGGGGAGATACGCAGTATTTT

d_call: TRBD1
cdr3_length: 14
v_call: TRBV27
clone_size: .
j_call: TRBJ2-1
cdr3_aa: CASRPLTGVDEQFF
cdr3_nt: TGTGCCAGCAGGCCATTAACAGGGGTGGATGAGCAGTTCTTC

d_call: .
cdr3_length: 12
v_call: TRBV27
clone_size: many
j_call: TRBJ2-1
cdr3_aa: CASGERGNEQFF
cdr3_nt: TGTGCCAGCGGCGAGAGGGGCAATGAGCAGTTCTTC

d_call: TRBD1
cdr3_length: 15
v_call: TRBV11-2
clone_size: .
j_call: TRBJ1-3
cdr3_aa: CASRGQRSSGNTIYF
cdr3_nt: TGTGCCAGCAGGGGACAGAGGAGCTCTGGAAACACCATATATTTT

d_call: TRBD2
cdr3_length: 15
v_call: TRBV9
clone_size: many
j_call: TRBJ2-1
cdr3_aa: CASSTTSGLYNEQFF
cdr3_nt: TGTGCCAGCAGCACCACTAGCGGGCTCTACAATGAGCAGTTCTTC

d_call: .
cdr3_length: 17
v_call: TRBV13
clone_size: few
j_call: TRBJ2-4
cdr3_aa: CASSPPDIPGAKNIQYF
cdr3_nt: TGTGCCAGCAGCCCCCCCGATATCCCAGGGGCTAAAAACATTCAGTACTTC

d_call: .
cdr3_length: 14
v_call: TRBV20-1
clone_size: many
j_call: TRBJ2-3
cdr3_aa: CSAVLDSGTDTQYF
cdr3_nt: TGCAGTGCTGTCCTGGATTCGGGCACAGATACGCAGTATTTT

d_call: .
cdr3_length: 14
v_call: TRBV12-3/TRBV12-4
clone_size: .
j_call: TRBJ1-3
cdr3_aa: CASSQGTNGNTIYF
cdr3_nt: TGTGCCAGCAGTCAGGGGACGAACGGAAACACCATATATTTT

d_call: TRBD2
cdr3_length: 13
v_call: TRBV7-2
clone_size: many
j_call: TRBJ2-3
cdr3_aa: CASRAAGTSGTYF
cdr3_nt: TGTGCCAGCAGGGCGGCCGGGACTAGCGGCACGTATTTT

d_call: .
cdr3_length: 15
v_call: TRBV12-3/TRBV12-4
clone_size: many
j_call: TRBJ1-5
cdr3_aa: CASSLEGQGNQPQHF
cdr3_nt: TGTGCCAGCAGTTTAGAAGGGCAGGGAAATCAGCCCCAGCATTTT

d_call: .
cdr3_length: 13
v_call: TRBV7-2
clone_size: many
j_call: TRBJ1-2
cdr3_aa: CASRPGTFYGYTF
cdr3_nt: TGTGCCAGCAGGCCAGGCACGTTCTATGGCTACACCTTC

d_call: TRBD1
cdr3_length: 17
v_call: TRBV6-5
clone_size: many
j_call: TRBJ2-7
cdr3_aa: CASSYIPDRGLGVEQYF
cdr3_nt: TGTGCCAGCAGTTACATTCCAGACAGGGGGCTCGGGGTGGAGCAGTACTTC

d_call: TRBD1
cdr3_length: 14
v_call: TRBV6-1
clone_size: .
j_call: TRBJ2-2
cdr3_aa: CASRTGRNTGELFF
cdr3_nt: TGTGCCAGCAGGACAGGGAGGAACACCGGGGAGCTGTTTTTT

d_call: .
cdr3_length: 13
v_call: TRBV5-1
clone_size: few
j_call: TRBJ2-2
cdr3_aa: CASSPVGSGELFF
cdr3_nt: TGCGCCAGCAGCCCGGTGGGGTCCGGGGAGCTGTTTTTT

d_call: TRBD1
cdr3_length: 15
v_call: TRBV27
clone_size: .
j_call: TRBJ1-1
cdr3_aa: CASSLTGGFRAEAFF
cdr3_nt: TGTGCCAGCAGCCTGACAGGGGGCTTTAGGGCTGAAGCTTTCTTT

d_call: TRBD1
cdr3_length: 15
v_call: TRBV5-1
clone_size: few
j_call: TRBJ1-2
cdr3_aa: CASSHSAQGAYGYTF
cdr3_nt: TGCGCCAGCAGCCATTCGGCACAGGGGGCTTATGGCTACACCTTC